The source of this T cell receptor (beta chain) is a study of T cells in women clearing cervical HPV infection. Study summary: Blood came at first lesion visit for cases, post-clearance for controls.

V lost 5 bases and J lost 1, with 14 bases in between. Germline V gene data show CDR1 as SNHLY and CDR2 as FYNNEI. The CDR3 runs to 15 residues. In the case of this clone: Its matching antigen is unknown. The CDR3 goes on 3 residues after the read ends, and that part is filled in from the germline J gene.

Sequencing used immunoSEQ multiplex PCR; TCRdb keeps in-frame clones, though not all of them. This table holds tens of thousands of clones. Findings and limits, study-wide: It is unknown whether associations predate infection; no effector/memory or HPV-specific sorting. Repertoire richness, not evenness, was significantly elevated in CIN3+ cases versus controls.

The receptor was isolated from a woman aged 18 to 75 with a cervical HPV16 infection that either progressed to CIN3+ or cleared (not recorded which). Sequencing was performed on blood buffy coat. V usage is TRBV2 and J usage is TRBJ1-1; the D is unclear. CDR3 amino acids: CASSKGRPGNTEAFF. The sequenced CDR3 bases are TGTGCCAGCAGTAAAGGGCGACCAGGGAACACTGAA. Based on the CDR3 plus reference TRBV2 and TRBJ1-1, the full variable domain is EPEVTQTPSHQVTQMGQEVILRCVPISNHLYFYWYRQILGQKVEFLVSFYNNEISEKSEIFDDQFSVERPDGSNFTLKIRSTKLEDSAMYFCASSKGRPGNTEAFFGQGTRLTVV.